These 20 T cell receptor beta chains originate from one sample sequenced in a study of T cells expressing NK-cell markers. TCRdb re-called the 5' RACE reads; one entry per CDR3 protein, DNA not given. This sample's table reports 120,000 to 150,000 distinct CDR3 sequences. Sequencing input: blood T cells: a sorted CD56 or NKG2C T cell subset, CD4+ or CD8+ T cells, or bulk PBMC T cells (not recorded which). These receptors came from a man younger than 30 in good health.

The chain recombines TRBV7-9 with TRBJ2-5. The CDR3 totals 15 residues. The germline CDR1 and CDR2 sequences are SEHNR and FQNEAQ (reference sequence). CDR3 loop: CASSLPNRDQKTQYF.

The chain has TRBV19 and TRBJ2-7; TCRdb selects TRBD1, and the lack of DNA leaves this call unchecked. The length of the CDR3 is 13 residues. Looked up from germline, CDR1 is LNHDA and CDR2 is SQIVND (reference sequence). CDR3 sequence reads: CASRAPDTYEQYF.

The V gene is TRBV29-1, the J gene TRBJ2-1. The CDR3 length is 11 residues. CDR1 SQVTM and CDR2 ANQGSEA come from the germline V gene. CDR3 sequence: CSVFQDNEQFF.

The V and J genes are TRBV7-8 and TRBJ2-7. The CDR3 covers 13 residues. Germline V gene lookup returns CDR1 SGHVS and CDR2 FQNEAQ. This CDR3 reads CASSPKSSYEQYF.

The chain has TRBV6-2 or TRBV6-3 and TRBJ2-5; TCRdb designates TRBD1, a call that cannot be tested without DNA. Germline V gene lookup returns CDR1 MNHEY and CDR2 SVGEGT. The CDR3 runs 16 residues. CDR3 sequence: CASIIPRDRVVETQYF.

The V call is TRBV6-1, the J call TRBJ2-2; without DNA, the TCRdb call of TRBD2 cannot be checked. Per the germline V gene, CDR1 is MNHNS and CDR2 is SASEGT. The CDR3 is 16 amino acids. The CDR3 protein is CASSSPGMLVTGELFF.

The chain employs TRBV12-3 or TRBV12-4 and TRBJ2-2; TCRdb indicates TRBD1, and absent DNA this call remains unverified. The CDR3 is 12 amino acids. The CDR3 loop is CASSWGSGELFF.

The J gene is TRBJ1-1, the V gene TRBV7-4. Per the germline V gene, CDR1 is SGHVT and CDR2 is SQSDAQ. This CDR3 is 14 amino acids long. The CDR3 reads CASSLSEEPTEAFF.

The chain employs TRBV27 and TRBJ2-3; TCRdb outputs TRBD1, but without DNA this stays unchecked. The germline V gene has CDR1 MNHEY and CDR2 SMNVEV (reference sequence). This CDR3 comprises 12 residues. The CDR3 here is CASRGTADTQYF.

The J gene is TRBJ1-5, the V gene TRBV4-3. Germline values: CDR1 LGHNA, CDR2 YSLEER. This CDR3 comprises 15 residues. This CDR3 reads CASSQAFGVDQPQHF.

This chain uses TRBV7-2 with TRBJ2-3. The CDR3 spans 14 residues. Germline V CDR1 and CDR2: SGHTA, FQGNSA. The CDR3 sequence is CASSFSGGLDTQYF.

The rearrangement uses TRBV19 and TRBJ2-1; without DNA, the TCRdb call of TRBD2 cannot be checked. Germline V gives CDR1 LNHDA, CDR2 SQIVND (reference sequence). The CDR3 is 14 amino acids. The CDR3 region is CASSDYYPISEQFF.

The CDR3 sequence is CASSSGPADTQYF. This chain uses TRBV2 with TRBJ2-3; the TRBD2 assignment by TCRdb is unverifiable without DNA. Germline CDR1 and CDR2: SNHLY and FYNNEI. The CDR3 runs 13 residues.

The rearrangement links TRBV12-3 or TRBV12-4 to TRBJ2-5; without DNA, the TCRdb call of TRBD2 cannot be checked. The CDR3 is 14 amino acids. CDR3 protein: CASSLGPRGETQYF.

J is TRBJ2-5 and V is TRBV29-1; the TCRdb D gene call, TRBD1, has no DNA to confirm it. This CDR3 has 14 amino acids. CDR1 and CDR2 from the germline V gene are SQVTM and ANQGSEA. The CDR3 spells CSVDPHGAQETQYF.

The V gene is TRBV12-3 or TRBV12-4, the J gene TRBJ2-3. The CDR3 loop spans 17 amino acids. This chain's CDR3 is CASSFPPEASSTDTQYF.

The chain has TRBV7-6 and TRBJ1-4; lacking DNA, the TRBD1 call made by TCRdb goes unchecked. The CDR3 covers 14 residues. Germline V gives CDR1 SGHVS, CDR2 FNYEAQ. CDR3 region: CASSRGQGGEKLFF.

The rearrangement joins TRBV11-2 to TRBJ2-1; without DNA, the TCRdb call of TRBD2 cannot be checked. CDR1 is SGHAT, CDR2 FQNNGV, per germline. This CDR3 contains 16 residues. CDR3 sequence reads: CASSTRGSGVNNEQFF.

CDR3 in amino acids: CASTSSWTGSNEQFF. The V and J genes are TRBV12-3 or TRBV12-4 and TRBJ2-1; TCRdb selects TRBD1, and the lack of DNA leaves this call unchecked. CDR3 length: 15 amino acids.

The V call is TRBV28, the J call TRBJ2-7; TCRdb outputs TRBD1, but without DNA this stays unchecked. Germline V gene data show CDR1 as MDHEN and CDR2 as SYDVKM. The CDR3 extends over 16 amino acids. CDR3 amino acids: CASSLWTGLAQHEQYF.